This TCR beta chain was obtained from a study of blood T cell repertoires in COVID-19. The CDR3 spans 15 residues. Looked up from germline, CDR1 is SGHKS and CDR2 is YYEKEE (reference sequence). Losses at the gene ends were 2 bases for V and 4 bases for J; bases not matched to a gene: 6. TCRdb keeps only in-frame clones here, not all; method: immunoSEQ multiplex PCR. In the table there are approximately 530,000 clones, less than 90% of which are singletons. The clonotype comes from a woman aged 50 to 60 with COVID-19, enrolled during active disease. V gene TRBV5-5 combines with J gene TRBJ2-7, with TRBD1 identical over 10 bases. The sequenced sample was peripheral blood. The CDR3: CASSFTWDRGYEQYF. The CDR3 coding sequence is TGTGCCAGCAGCTTCACTTGGGACAGGGGTTACGAGCAGTACTTC.